These 22 T cell receptor beta chains were all obtained from the same sample, sequenced in a study of Tregs in tolerant kidney transplant recipients. Recipients received nonmyeloablative bone marrow transplants from related graft donors, with transient mixed chimerism. Repertoires were generated with immunoSEQ multiplex PCR, while TCRdb's copy carries only in-frame clones and drops some. The sample shows approximately 82,000 clones, approximately 93% of them seen only once. The material was CD4+ T cells from blood (PBMCs), obtained 12 months after the transplant. The receptor set was obtained from a human patient who received a combined kidney and bone marrow transplant. Some T cells may be graft donor cells.

To note about this clone: One end of the junction does not line up with germline, which may come from a read error. At the DNA level, this CDR3 is encoded by other sequences in the same sample as well. The genes are TRBV5-1 and TRBJ1-6, with a weak D call TRBD1 (6 bases). Germline V gene data show CDR1 as SGHRS and CDR2 as YFSETQ. The CDR3 extends over 17 amino acids. The CDR3 region has the DNA TGCGCCAGCAGCTTAGCCCAGGGGTACTCCTATAATTCCCCCCTCCACTTT. It encodes CASSLAQGYSYNSPLHF.

This chain joins TRBV5-4 and TRBJ1-2, with 7 bases lining up with TRBD1. Germline-derived CDR1 and CDR2 are SGHNT and YYREEE (reference sequence). V gave up 0 bases and J gave up 3 bases; unmatched junction bases: 8. CDR3 length: 16 amino acids. This CDR3 is CASSLGGTALYYGYTF. The CDR3 region has the DNA TGTGCCAGCAGCTTGGGAGGGACAGCCTTGTACTATGGCTACACCTTC.

The V and J genes are TRBV7-9 and TRBJ2-1, with 8 bases lining up with TRBD1. Germline assignment: CDR1 SEHNR and CDR2 FQNEAQ (reference sequence). J was trimmed by 10 bases and V by 5 bases; bases with no gene match: 13. The CDR3 length is 15 residues. CDR3 region: CASSRRLSGGPEQFF. The CDR3 DNA reads as TGTGCCAGCAGCCGTAGACTTTCAGGGGGCCCGGAGCAGTTCTTC.

The chain employs TRBV7-9 and TRBJ2-1, with 8 positions matching TRBD2. The CDR3 is 16 residues long. The germline CDR1 and CDR2 sequences are SEHNR and FQNEAQ (reference sequence). Trimming removed 1 base from V and 5 bases from J; junction bases left unmatched: 7. This CDR3 is CASSLGATSVNNEQFF. The CDR3 DNA is TGTGCCAGCAGCTTAGGGGCGACTAGCGTGAACAATGAGCAGTTCTTC. Full variable domain (remainder filled in from reference TRBV7-9 and TRBJ2-1): DTGVSQNPRHKITKRGQNVTFRCDPISEHNRLYWYRQTLGQGPEFLTYFQNEAQLEKSRLLSDRFSAERPKGSFSTLEIQRTEQGDSAMYLCASSLGATSVNNEQFFGPGTRLTVL.

The chain uses TRBV7-3 and TRBJ2-5, with D tentatively TRBD2 (6 bases). Per the germline V gene, CDR1 is SGHTA and CDR2 is FQGTGA. This CDR3 is built from 15 residues. V lost 3 bases to trimming and J lost 4 bases, with 15 bases between them. CDR3 sequence: CASSLGRMGGETQYF. For the CDR3, the DNA is TGTGCCAGCAGCTTGGGACGGATGGGAGGAGAGACCCAGTACTTC.

The rearrangement uses TRBV4-2 and TRBJ1-2, with D uncertain. Germline lookup yields CDR1 LGHNA and CDR2 YNFKEQ. Deletions cut 2 bases from V and 2 bases from J, with 12 bases between. This CDR3 is 15 amino acids long. The CDR3 reads CASSQFSTRNYGYTF. As DNA, the CDR3 is TGTGCCAGCAGCCAATTCTCCACTCGAAACTATGGCTACACCTTC.

This clone has only one observation. The gene calls are TRBV30 and TRBJ2-7, with D perhaps TRBD1 (5 bases). This CDR3 spans 14 amino acids. Germline V CDR1 and CDR2: GTSNPN, SVGIG (reference sequence). With 4 bases removed from V and 4 bases from J, the gap between germline ends came to 17 bases. CDR3 DNA sequence: TGTGCCTGGAAATGGCAGGACACCGCTTACGAGCAGTACTTC. It yields the protein CAWKWQDTAYEQYF. Together with reference TRBV30 and TRBJ2-7, the CDR3 gives the full variable domain: SQTIHQWPATLVQPVGSPLSLECTVEGTSNPNLYWYRQAAGRGLQLLFYSVGIGQISSEVPQNLSASRPQDRQFILSSKKLLLSDSGFYLCAWKWQDTAYEQYFGPGTRLTVT.

J is TRBJ2-1 and V is TRBV7-2; weak D call: TRBD2 (6 bases). The germline gives CDR1 SGHTA, CDR2 FQGNSA. The CDR3 runs 13 residues. V dropped 0 bases and J dropped 10 bases, with 10 bases sitting between them. The CDR3 DNA reads as TGTGCCAGCAGCTTAGCGTGGGCGGGGGAGCAGTTCTTC. Its translation: CASSLAWAGEQFF.

The chain is built from TRBV5-5 and TRBJ2-2, with D possibly TRBD1 on 5 matching bases. Per the germline V gene, CDR1 is SGHKS and CDR2 is YYEKEE (reference sequence). This CDR3 has 15 amino acids. The ends were cut back, 0 bases at V and 4 bases at J, with 10 bases in the middle. The CDR3 sequence: CASSLGTPSTGELFF. Written as DNA, the CDR3 is TGTGCCAGCAGCTTGGGGACACCGAGCACCGGGGAGCTGTTTTTT.

This chain uses TRBV27 with TRBJ2-5; TRBD2 agrees at 8 bases. CDR1 MNHEY and CDR2 SMNVEV come from the germline V gene (reference sequence). V lost 5 bases to trimming and J lost 4 bases; unmatched junction nucleotides: 9. The CDR3 runs to 15 residues. Here the CDR3 reads CASSTNPAGGETQYF. The CDR3 nucleotides are TGTGCCAGCAGTACCAACCCGGCGGGAGGAGAGACCCAGTACTTC.

The chain uses TRBV5-1 and TRBJ2-1; 7 nucleotides align to TRBD2. The CDR3 runs to 15 residues. V lost 0 bases and J lost 6; bases outside the gene matches: 6. Germline-derived CDR1 and CDR2 are SGHRS and YFSETQ. CDR3 in amino acids: CASSLGGTTVNEQFF. The CDR3 DNA sequence: TGCGCCAGCAGCTTGGGAGGGACTACCGTCAATGAGCAGTTCTTC. The whole variable domain, filled in from reference TRBV5-1 and TRBJ2-1, reads KAGVTQTPRYLIKTRGQQVTLSCSPISGHRSVSWYQQTPGQGLQFLFEYFSETQRNKGNFPGRFSGRQFSNSRSEMNVSTLELGDSALYLCASSLGGTTVNEQFFGPGTRLTVL.

This chain connects TRBV7-2 to TRBJ2-5, with 8 nucleotides matching TRBD2. This CDR3 contains 15 residues. The V segment lost 2 bases and the J segment 5 bases; nucleotides outside the gene matches: 7. The germline V gene encodes CDR1 SGHTA and CDR2 FQGNSA. CDR3 residues: CASSLRAGVGETQYF. DNA for the CDR3: TGTGCCAGCAGCTTAAGAGCGGGAGTGGGTGAGACCCAGTACTTC.

The chain has TRBV7-9 and TRBJ2-7; the match to TRBD2 covers 10 bases. Unmatched junction bases numbered 8, after V lost 0 bases and J lost 6 bases. Per germline, CDR1 SEHNR and CDR2 FQNEAQ (reference sequence). The CDR3 is 16 amino acids. For the CDR3, the DNA is TGTGCCAGCAGCTTAGCCGGACTAGCGGTGGGATCCGAGCAGTACTTC. This codes for CASSLAGLAVGSEQYF.

V gene TRBV2 combines with J gene TRBJ2-3; TRBD2 aligns across 11 bases. The CDR3 spans 14 residues. J gave up 4 bases and V 5 bases, and 2 bases lay outside the gene matches. The germline V gene has CDR1 SNHLY and CDR2 FYNNEI. The CDR3 nucleotides read TGTGCCAGCAGTTTAGCGGGAGGGCCAGATACGCAGTATTTT. Its protein is CASSLAGGPDTQYF.

The gene calls are TRBV18 and TRBJ2-5, with 9 positions matching TRBD1. The end of the DNA aligns better with TRBJ2-7, so the J call may be wrong. The CDR3 covers 16 residues. CDR1 and CDR2 (germline): KGHSH, LQKENI. CDR3 nucleotides: TGTGCCAGCTCACTGAACCGGGACAGGGTCTACTACGAGCAGTACTTC. This encodes CASSLNRDRVYYEQYF.

The chain combines TRBV5-1 with TRBJ2-7; D is undetermined. The V end was cut by 0 bases, the J end by 4 bases, with 17 bases between. Germline CDR1 SGHRS, CDR2 YFSETQ. The CDR3 totals 16 residues. The CDR3 region has the DNA TGCGCCAGCAGCTTGGTTCTCTCCGGCGGTTCGTACGAGCAGTACTTC. Protein sequence: CASSLVLSGGSYEQYF.

CDR3 in amino acids: CATFYSRSGNTIYF. For the CDR3, the DNA is TGTGCCACCTTTTATTCCCGCTCTGGAAACACCATATATTTT. This rearrangement joins TRBV6-1 to TRBJ1-3; D is ambiguous. The CDR3 is 14 residues long. The germline V and J ends were trimmed by 10 bases and 0 bases, with 13 bases remaining between them. Germline CDR1 is MNHNS and CDR2 is SASEGT.

A single count supports this clone. The chain links TRBV5-4 to TRBJ2-2; 13 bases match TRBD2. CDR1 and CDR2 from the germline V gene are SGHNT and YYREEE (reference sequence). The CDR3 is made up of 18 amino acids. The V and J ends lost 3 bases and 5 bases, in that order; junction bases with no gene match: 10. For the CDR3, the DNA is TGTGCCAGCAGCTCCCCGGGACTAGCGGGGTCTGGAACCGGGGAGCTGTTTTTT. Amino acid sequence: CASSSPGLAGSGTGELFF.

This sequence joins TRBV27 and TRBJ1-3, with a possible D match to TRBD1 (5 bases). V was pared by 5 bases and J by 2 bases, with 10 bases between. Per germline, CDR1 MNHEY and CDR2 SMNVEV (reference sequence). The CDR3 is 14 residues long. Here the CDR3 DNA reads TGTGCCAGCAGTGTGACAGAAACTGGAAACACCATATATTTT. Amino acids: CASSVTETGNTIYF.

CDR3 bases: TGTGCCAGCAGCATTTATATCACGAGAGATACGCAGTATTTT. This gives the protein CASSIYITRDTQYF. The chain is built from TRBV5-5 and TRBJ2-3, with no clear D. This CDR3 is built from 14 residues. Per germline, CDR1 SGHKS and CDR2 YYEKEE (reference sequence). The ends were cut back, 4 bases at V and 5 bases at J, with 14 bases in the middle.

This chain uses TRBV6-5 with TRBJ2-7; D might be TRBD2 (7 bases). In germline, CDR1 is MNHEY, CDR2 SVGAGI. The V end lost 6 bases, the J end lost 3 bases, and 18 bases lay between the germline ends. The CDR3 is 15 residues long. CDR3: CASRPEGGHYYEQYF. The DNA of the CDR3 is TGTGCCAGCAGGCCTGAGGGGGGGCACTACTACGAGCAGTACTTC.

J is TRBJ2-5 and V is TRBV4-3; D perhaps matches TRBD1 (5 bases). Trimming stripped 4 bases from V and 4 bases from J, with 22 bases between. CDR1 is LGHNA, CDR2 YSLEER, per germline. This CDR3 comprises 17 residues. CDR3 region: CASSPNPLAKGIETQYF. CDR3 coding DNA: TGCGCCAGCAGCCCAAACCCCCTCGCGAAGGGGATAGAGACCCAGTACTTC.